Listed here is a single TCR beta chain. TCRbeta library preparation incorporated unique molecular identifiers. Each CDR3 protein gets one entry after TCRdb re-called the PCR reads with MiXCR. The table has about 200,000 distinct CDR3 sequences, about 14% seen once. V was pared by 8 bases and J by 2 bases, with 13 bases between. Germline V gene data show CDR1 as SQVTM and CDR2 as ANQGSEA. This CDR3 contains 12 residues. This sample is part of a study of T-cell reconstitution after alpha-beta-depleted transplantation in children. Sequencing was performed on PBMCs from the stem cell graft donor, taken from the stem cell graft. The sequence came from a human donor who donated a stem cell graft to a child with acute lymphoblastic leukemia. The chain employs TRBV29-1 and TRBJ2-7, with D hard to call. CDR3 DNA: TGCAGCCCTTGTCCCAGTACCTACGAGCAGTACTTC. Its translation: CSPCPSTYEQYF.